This T cell receptor beta chain was obtained from a study of cytomegalovirus exposure and HLA in healthy donors. Study-wide results and limits: Reports showed the classifier diagnosing cytomegalovirus status with high specificity and sensitivity.

It was the approximately 120-subject validation cohort, separate from the roughly 700-subject first cohort, to which the donors belonged. Sequencing was performed with immunoSEQ multiplex PCR; in TCRdb, only in-frame clones are kept and a portion is missing. This sample has 100,000 to 150,000 clones, with roughly 89% found just once. Losses at the gene ends were 4 bases for V and 2 bases for J; bases not matched to a gene: 5. CDR3 length equals 15 residues. CDR1 MGHRA and CDR2 YSYEKL come from the germline V gene. As for this clone: What it binds is not known.

The J gene is TRBJ2-7, the V gene TRBV4-1; 10 bases are a match to TRBD2. The sequenced sample was PBMCs. The sequence derives from a woman younger than 30 in good health and CMV-seronegative. This CDR3 is CASSPLAGGPYEQYF. CDR3 coding DNA: TGCGCCAGCAGCCCGTTAGCGGGAGGCCCCTACGAGCAGTACTTC.